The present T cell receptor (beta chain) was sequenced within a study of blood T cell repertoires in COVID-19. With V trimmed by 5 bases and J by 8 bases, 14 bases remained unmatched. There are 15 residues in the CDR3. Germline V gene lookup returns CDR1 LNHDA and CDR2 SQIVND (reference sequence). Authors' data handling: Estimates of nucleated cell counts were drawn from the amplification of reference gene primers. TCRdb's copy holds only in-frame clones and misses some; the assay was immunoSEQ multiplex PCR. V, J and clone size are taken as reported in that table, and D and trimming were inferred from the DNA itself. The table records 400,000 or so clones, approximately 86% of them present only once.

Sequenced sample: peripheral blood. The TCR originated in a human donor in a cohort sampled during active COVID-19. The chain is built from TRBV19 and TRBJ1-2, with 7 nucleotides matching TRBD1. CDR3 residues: CASSYGQAPPEGYTF. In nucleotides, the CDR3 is TGTGCCAGTAGTTATGGACAGGCGCCTCCGGAGGGCTACACCTTC.